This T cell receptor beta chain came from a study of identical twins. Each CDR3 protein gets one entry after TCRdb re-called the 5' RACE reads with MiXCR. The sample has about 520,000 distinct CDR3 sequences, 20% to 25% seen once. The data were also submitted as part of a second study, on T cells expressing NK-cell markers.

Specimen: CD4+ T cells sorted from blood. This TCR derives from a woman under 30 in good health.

The CDR3 loop is CASSVGGTGTLYEQFF. CDR3 in DNA: TGTGCCAGCAGCGTAGGGGGGACAGGGACGCTTTATGAGCAGTTCTTC. The rearrangement joins TRBV9 to TRBJ2-1; 9 nucleotides agree with TRBD1. This CDR3 comprises 16 residues. Germline CDR1 SGDLS, CDR2 YYNGEE. V trimming: 0 bases; J trimming: 8 bases; junction bases outside the gene matches: 9.